The T cell receptor beta chain described here comes from a study of T cell responses to AZD1222 COVID-19 vaccine. The wider study: Second doses at about 4 or about 12 weeks were pooled.

Germline values: CDR1 MGHDK, CDR2 SYGVNS. The V gene lost 0 bases and the J gene lost 1 base, with 5 bases spanning the gap. The CDR3 is made up of 14 amino acids. Profiled with immunoSEQ multiplex PCR; TCRdb holds only in-frame clones, not every one. Altogether about 28,000 clones are present, about 89% being singletons, with the ten largest covering over 1%. The receptor was derived from an adult in good health. Material: peripheral blood, obtained on day 0 of AZD1222 vaccination. This rearrangement joins TRBV25-1 to TRBJ2-3; D ambiguous. The CDR3 DNA is TGTGCCAGCAGTGAATACTTCGGCACAGATACGCAGTATTTT. Protein: CASSEYFGTDTQYF.